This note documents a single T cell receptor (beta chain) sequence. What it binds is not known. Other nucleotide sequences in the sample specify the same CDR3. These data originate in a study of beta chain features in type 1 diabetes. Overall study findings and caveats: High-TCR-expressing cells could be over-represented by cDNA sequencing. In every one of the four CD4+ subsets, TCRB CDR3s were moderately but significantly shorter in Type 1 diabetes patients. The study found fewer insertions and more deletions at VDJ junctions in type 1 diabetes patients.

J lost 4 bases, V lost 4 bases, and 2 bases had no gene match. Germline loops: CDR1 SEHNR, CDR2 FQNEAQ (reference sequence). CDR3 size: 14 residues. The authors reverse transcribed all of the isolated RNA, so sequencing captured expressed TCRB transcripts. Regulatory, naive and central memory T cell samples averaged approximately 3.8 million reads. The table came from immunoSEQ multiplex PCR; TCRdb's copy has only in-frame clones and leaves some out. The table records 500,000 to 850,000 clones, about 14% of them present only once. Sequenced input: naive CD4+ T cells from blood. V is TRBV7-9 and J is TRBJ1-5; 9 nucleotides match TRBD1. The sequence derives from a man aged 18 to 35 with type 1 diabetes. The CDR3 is CASSSGQGNQPQHF. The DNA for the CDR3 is TGTGCCAGCAGCTCAGGACAGGGGAATCAGCCCCAGCATTTT.